A single sample gave rise to the 16 T cell receptor beta chains below, sequenced in a study of low-dose radiotherapy and immunotherapy resistance in tumors (dated 2022 in TCRdb). This sample was sequenced with an Illumina HiSeq 2500. To make first-strand cDNA, Superscript III was used along with a set of TRAV- and TRBV-specific primers so that both the TCRalpha and TCRbeta chains were covered. TCRs were amplified with Phusion for approximately 20 PCR cycles using a constant-region primer together with the adapter attached to the V primers. TCRdb redid the processing of the public reads, applying fastp at Q25 and MiXCR, and retained in-frame beta chains. Merged by CDR3 protein, the rows form single entries marked with the most common genes and DNA. This sample has about 100,000 distinct CDR3 sequences in its table, and less than 25% of those were observed once. The ten largest clones capture over 4% of the sample.

This sample's time point label indicates: after trial treatment. This sample's treatment or condition label indicates: LDRT plus nivolumab, ipilimumab, low-dose cyclophosphamide and aspirin (RACIN trial). The material sequenced was PBMCs, taken after low-dose radiotherapy plus immunotherapy. All receptors derive from a male donor with prostate cancer.

This clonotype has ten or more counts. The CDR3 DNA is TGTGCCAGCAAATCAGACAGTTACACAGATACGCAGTATTTT. Encoded protein: CASKSDSYTDTQYF. V gene TRBV2 combines with J gene TRBJ2-3, with a tentative D call TRBD1 (5 bases). The CDR3 runs to 14 residues. Germline loops: CDR1 SNHLY, CDR2 FYNNEI. V shed 7 bases and J shed 2 bases, with 13 bases lying between them.

This clonotype has at least ten counts. V usage is TRBV6-5 and J usage is TRBJ1-6; 7 bases map to TRBD1. CDR1 and CDR2 (germline): MNHEY, SVGAGI. Trimming at V came to 2 bases and at J to 10 bases, leaving 8 bases not matched to a gene. The length of the CDR3 is 15 residues. The CDR3: CASSYETGPKSPLHF. CDR3 nucleotides: TGTGCCAGCAGTTACGAGACAGGGCCAAAATCACCCCTCCACTTT.

This clonotype appeared many times. This rearrangement joins TRBV5-1 to TRBJ2-3, with TRBD1 matching 8 bases. Germline values: CDR1 SGHRS, CDR2 YFSETQ. V trimming: 4 bases; J trimming: 2 bases; junction bases outside the gene matches: 9. The length of the CDR3 is 16 residues. The CDR3 region is CASSPNPGQVTDTQYF. The DNA of the CDR3 is TGCGCCAGCAGCCCGAACCCGGGACAGGTCACAGATACGCAGTATTTT.

At least ten counts were recorded for this clonotype. This chain connects TRBV14 to TRBJ2-5; tentatively, D is TRBD2 (6 bases). The V gene lost 0 bases and the J gene lost 5 bases, with 7 bases spanning the gap. From germline, CDR1 is SGHDN and CDR2 FVKESK. This CDR3 is 13 amino acids long. CDR3 sequence reads: CASSQEGGETQYF. The CDR3 nucleotides are TGTGCCAGCAGCCAAGAGGGGGGTGAGACCCAGTACTTC.

This clonotype was seen ten or more times. V gene TRBV29-1 combines with J gene TRBJ2-1; the match to TRBD2 covers 9 bases. The CDR3 has 11 amino acids. The germline V gene encodes CDR1 SQVTM and CDR2 ANQGSEA. The ends lost 6 bases at V and 8 bases at J; junction bases unmatched: 2. The CDR3 coding sequence is TGCAGCGTGGGACTAGCCTATGAGCAGTTCTTC. Residues: CSVGLAYEQFF.

V gene TRBV20-1 combines with J gene TRBJ2-7; TRBD1 is a possible D gene (5 bases). The CDR3 covers 14 residues. Per the germline V gene, CDR1 is DFQATT and CDR2 is SNEGSKA (reference sequence). V lost 5 bases and J lost 1, with 15 bases in between. The CDR3 loop is CSAPRDTISYEQYF. CDR3 DNA sequence: TGCAGTGCTCCCAGGGATACCATTTCCTACGAGCAGTACTTC.

This clonotype was recorded many times. The chain has TRBV6-2 or TRBV6-3 and TRBJ1-1, with no clear D. Germline CDR1 and CDR2: MNHEY and SVGEGT. The CDR3 contains 12 residues. V was trimmed by 5 bases and J by 3 bases, leaving 7 bases between them. CDR3 protein: CASSDPDTEAFF. The CDR3 coding sequence is TGTGCCAGCAGTGACCCGGACACTGAAGCTTTCTTT.

Many counts were recorded for this clonotype. This chain joins TRBV12-3 or TRBV12-4 and TRBJ1-2, with D unresolved. Deletions cut 5 bases from V and 6 bases from J, with 10 bases between. The CDR3 sequence is 12 residues long. As DNA, the CDR3 is TGTGCCAGCAGTCCCGGTGGGGATGGCTACACCTTC. The encoded protein is CASSPGGDGYTF.

This clonotype was observed at least ten times. The rearrangement joins TRBV18 to TRBJ2-5; D remains ambiguous. V lost 0 bases and J lost 4, with 15 bases in between. CDR1 and CDR2 from the germline V gene are KGHSH and LQKENI. CDR3 length: 16 amino acids. CDR3 coding DNA: TGTGCCAGCTCACCACCGCTGCCACTTTGGGGAGAGACCCAGTACTTC. As protein: CASSPPLPLWGETQYF.

This clonotype was seen more than once but under ten times. The CDR3 region is CASSSGNRGGNTGELFF. The DNA for the CDR3 is TGCGCCAGCAGCAGCGGCAACAGGGGGGGGAACACCGGGGAGCTGTTTTTT. The rearrangement uses TRBV5-1 and TRBJ2-2, with D possibly matching TRBD1 (8 bases). There are 17 residues in the CDR3. V was clipped by 4 bases and J by 1 base, with 17 bases between them. Germline loops: CDR1 SGHRS, CDR2 YFSETQ.

This clonotype was seen repeatedly, ten times or more. The chain links TRBV7-9 to TRBJ2-5; the D gene is possibly TRBD2 (6 bases). Between the trimmed V and J ends, which lost 5 bases and 1 base, there was a span of 14 bases. The CDR3 sequence is 15 residues long. The germline V gene has CDR1 SEHNR and CDR2 FQNEAQ (reference sequence). The CDR3 spells CASSQIPGGQETQYF. DNA of the CDR3: TGTGCCAGCAGCCAGATTCCCGGGGGCCAAGAGACCCAGTACTTC.

This clonotype has at least ten counts. The rearrangement links TRBV2 to TRBJ1-5; 7 bases are a match to TRBD1. Germline CDR1 and CDR2: SNHLY and FYNNEI. This CDR3 is 18 amino acids long. V was pared by 2 bases and J by 0 bases, with 10 bases of the junction left unmatched. The CDR3 DNA reads TGTGCCAGCAGTGAACGGCAGGGGGAACTTTATAGCAATCAGCCCCAGCATTTT. It translates to CASSERQGELYSNQPQHF.

V and J are TRBV20-1 and TRBJ2-3; 8 nucleotides line up with TRBD2. J lost 0 bases, V lost 1 base, and 6 bases had no gene match. CDR1 DFQATT and CDR2 SNEGSKA come from the germline V gene (reference sequence). The CDR3 extends over 16 amino acids. This CDR3 is CSARAETSVSTDTQYF. DNA for the CDR3: TGCAGTGCTAGAGCCGAGACTAGCGTGAGCACAGATACGCAGTATTTT.

This clonotype came up many times. V usage is TRBV7-6 and J usage is TRBJ2-7; D uncertain. The germline V gene encodes CDR1 SGHVS and CDR2 FNYEAQ. This CDR3 is 12 amino acids long. Trimming pared 5 bases from V and 5 bases from J, leaving 10 bases between. For the CDR3, the DNA is TGTGCCAGCAGCCATGTCCGGGACGAGCAGTACTTC. It specifies CASSHVRDEQYF.

This clonotype was counted ten times or more. The chain carries TRBV12-3 or TRBV12-4 and TRBJ2-6; 8 bases agree with TRBD2. The junction had 7 bases not matched to a gene; V was cut back by 6 bases and J by 0 bases. This CDR3 has 17 residues. The CDR3 is CASRSGGRISGANVLTF. The DNA for the CDR3 is TGTGCCAGCAGGTCGGGGGGGCGAATCTCTGGGGCCAACGTCCTGACTTTC.

This clonotype came up many times. The chain links TRBV10-1 to TRBJ1-2, with TRBD1 matching over 7 bases. Germline CDR1 reads WNHNN; CDR2 reads SYGVQD (reference sequence). J was trimmed by 6 bases and V by 6 bases; bases with no gene match: 7. This CDR3 spans 13 amino acids. CDR3 bases: TGCGCCAGCAGCAACGGACAGGACCATGGCTACACCTTC. Amino acids: CASSNGQDHGYTF.